This T cell receptor (beta chain) derives from a study of CD8 T cells in Susac syndrome (dated by TCRdb to the late 2010s). Study-wide context: The study used repertoire sequencing to test whether antigen drove CD8+ T cell activation and differentiation in Susac syndrome. The clonality of the CD8+ T cell repertoire was compared across about 12 healthy donors, roughly 14 Susac syndrome patients and around 16 multiple sclerosis patients.

Peripheral blood CD8+ and CD4+ T cells from healthy donors, Susac syndrome patients and multiple sclerosis patients were profiled by high-throughput TCR beta sequencing. Treatment-naive patients with stable or active relapsing-remitting disease fulfilling revised McDonald criteria were used as multiple sclerosis controls. Bulk CD8+ and CD4+ T cells were purified by magnetic negative isolation, whereas CD8+ TEMRA cells were enriched by FACS. Blood was drawn into EDTA tubes, processed within 24 hours, and PBMCs were isolated by density gradient centrifugation. PBMCs intended for TCR sequencing were frozen in liquid nitrogen and were later thawed in a 37 degrees C water bath. The sorted or isolated CD4+, CD8+ and CD8+ TEMRA cells reached a purity of at least 90%. RNA was extracted using the RNeasy kit, and about 0.5 to 1 ug of the RNA was reverse transcribed with random hexamers. The immunoSEQ multiplex PCR assay, covering 54 Vbeta and 13 Jbeta segments, was used to amplify TCR beta CDR3 regions. Bias from PCR amplification was corrected by using a synthetic template baseline for primer optimization and for computational correction. In the source study's methods: Reads were annotated to V, D and J genes according to IMGT and were analyzed with immunoSEQ Analyzer, with only productive sequences retained. Clonality was computed as one minus Shannon entropy normalized by log2 of the number of productive unique sequences. For each patient and control, public and private clones were evaluated within the 100 most prevalent clones. Susac-specific clones were defined as absent from healthy and MS cohorts, 1052 published viral clones and other ImmuneACCESS disease sequences. TCRdb redid the processing of the public reads, applying fastp at Q25 and MiXCR, and retained in-frame beta chains. Duplicate CDR3 protein sequences are folded into a single record with the most common DNA and genes. TCRdb's processing, not the authors' own work, is the source of the V and J calls. This sample gives 160,000 or so distinct CDR3 sequences in total; around 95% of them show up just once. Of the sample, around 0.15% is held by the ten largest clones.

Worth noting for this clonotype: Its recognized antigen is unknown. No quality values exist for individual bases; no much larger clone is one base distant.

Trimming at the junction amounts to 5 bases on V and 5 bases on J, and the germline ends lie 6 bases apart. The CDR3 contains 11 residues, cysteine and phenylalanine counted. The DNA shown is the 33-base CDR3, in frame from base 1. CDR1 LGHNT and CDR2 FRNRAP are derived from the germline V gene. What the authors observed across the whole study: The number of individuals in the TCR sequencing and HLA analysis was acknowledged as relatively small.

The clonotype comes from a human donor with multiple sclerosis. What was sequenced was CD8+ T cells from PBMCs. The chain uses TRBV12-5 and TRBJ2-5, with no reliable assignment of the D segment. The nucleotides read TGTGCTAGTGGTCCGGGCGAGACCCAGTACTTC. Translated, this gives CASGPGETQYF.